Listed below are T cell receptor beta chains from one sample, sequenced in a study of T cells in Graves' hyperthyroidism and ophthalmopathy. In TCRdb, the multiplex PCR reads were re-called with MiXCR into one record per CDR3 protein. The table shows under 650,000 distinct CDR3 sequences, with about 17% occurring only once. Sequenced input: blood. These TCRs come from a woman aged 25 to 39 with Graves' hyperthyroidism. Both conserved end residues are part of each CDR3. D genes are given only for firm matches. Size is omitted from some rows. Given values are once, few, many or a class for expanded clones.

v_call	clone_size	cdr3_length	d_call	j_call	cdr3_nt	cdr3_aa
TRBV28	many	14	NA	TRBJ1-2	TGTGCCAGCAGTAGATCAGGGGCTGTGCATGGCTACACCTTC	CASSRSGAVHGYTF
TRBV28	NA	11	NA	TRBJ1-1	TGTGCCAGCAGTTTATCTGGGTGGGCTTTCTTT	CASSLSGWAFF
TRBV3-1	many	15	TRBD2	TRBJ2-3	TGTGCCAGCAGCCGGACTAGCGGGAGTATAGATACGCAGTATTTT	CASSRTSGSIDTQYF
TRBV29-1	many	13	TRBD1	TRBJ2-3	TGCAGCGTCGGGGACAGGCCCACAGATACGCAGTATTTT	CSVGDRPTDTQYF
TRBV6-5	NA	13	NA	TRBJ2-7	TGTGCCAGCAGTTACGAACGGAACTACGAGCAGTACTTC	CASSYERNYEQYF
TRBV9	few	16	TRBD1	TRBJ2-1	TGTGCCAGCAGCCTGAAAGGACAGGGGGCCTACAATGAGCAGTTCTTC	CASSLKGQGAYNEQFF
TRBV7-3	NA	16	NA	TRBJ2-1	TGTGCCAGCAGCCCCTCCCGGGTGAGCTCCTACAATGAGCAGTTCTTC	CASSPSRVSSYNEQFF
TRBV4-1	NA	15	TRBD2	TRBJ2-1	TGCGCCAGCAGCCACCCGGGACTAGCGGTGAATGAGCAGTTCTTC	CASSHPGLAVNEQFF
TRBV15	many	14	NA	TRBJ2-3	TGTGCCACCAGTGAACCATCCAACACAGATACGCAGTATTTT	CATSEPSNTDTQYF
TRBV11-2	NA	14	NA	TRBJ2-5	TGTGCCAGCGAGGAGTGGGGGAGCCAAGAGACCCAGTACTTC	CASEEWGSQETQYF
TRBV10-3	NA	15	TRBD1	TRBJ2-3	TGTGCCAGCAAAACCCCCGGGACAGGCACAGATACGCAGTATTTT	CASKTPGTGTDTQYF
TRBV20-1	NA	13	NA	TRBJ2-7	TGCAGTGCTAGAGATAACTGGACCGACGAGCAGTACTTC	CSARDNWTDEQYF
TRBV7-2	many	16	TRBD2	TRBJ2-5	TGTGCCAGCAGCCCAGGACTAGCGGGAGATCAAGAGACCCAGTACTTC	CASSPGLAGDQETQYF
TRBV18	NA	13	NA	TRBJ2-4	TGTGCCAGCTCGGACCGGTGGGAAGACATTCAGTACTTC	CASSDRWEDIQYF
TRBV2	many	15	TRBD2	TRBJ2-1	TGTGCCAGCAGTGAAGAGAGCGGGAACAACAATGAGCAGTTCTTC	CASSEESGNNNEQFF
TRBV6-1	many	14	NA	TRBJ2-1	TGTGCCAGCGCCCGGGACCCCAGCTCCAATGAGCAGTTCTTC	CASARDPSSNEQFF
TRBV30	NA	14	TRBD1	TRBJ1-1	TGTGCCTGGAGGACAGGGGGGGCGGTCACTGAAGCTTTCTTT	CAWRTGGAVTEAFF
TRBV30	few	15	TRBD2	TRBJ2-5	TGTGCCTGGATCCCAAGCGGGAGAGTGATGGAGACCCAGTACTTC	CAWIPSGRVMETQYF
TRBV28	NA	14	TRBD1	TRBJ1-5	TGTGCCAGCGGGACAGTAAATAGCAATCAGCCCCAGCATTTT	CASGTVNSNQPQHF
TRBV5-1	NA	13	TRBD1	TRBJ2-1	TGCGCCAGCAGCCTTGGACCGGGCCCAGGGGGGTTCTTC	CASSLGPGPGGFF
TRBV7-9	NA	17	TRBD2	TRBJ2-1	TGTGCCAGCAGCTCTAAGGCGGCTAGCGGGAGTATCTATGAGCAGTTCTTC	CASSSKAASGSIYEQFF
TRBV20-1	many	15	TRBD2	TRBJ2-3	TGCAGTGCCAACTCCGGGACTAGGACCACAGATACGCAGTATTTT	CSANSGTRTTDTQYF
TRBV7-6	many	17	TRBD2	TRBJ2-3	TGTGCCAGCAGCTTAGCGGGGCGGGAGAGGGGCACAGATACGCAGTATTTT	CASSLAGRERGTDTQYF
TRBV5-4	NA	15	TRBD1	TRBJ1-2	TGTGCCAGCAGCTTGATTGGGACAGAAAACTATGGCTACACCTTC	CASSLIGTENYGYTF
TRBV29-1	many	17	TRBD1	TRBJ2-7	TGCAGCGTGACACAGGGGAGTGGCGGGCGGACGACCTACGAGCAGTACTTC	CSVTQGSGGRTTYEQYF
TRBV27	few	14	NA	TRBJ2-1	TGTGCCAGCAGCTTGCAAGGGGGGAACAATGAGCAGTTCTTC	CASSLQGGNNEQFF
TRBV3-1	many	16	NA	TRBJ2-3	TGTGCCAGCAGCCACTTCGACCAAAAGGGGACAGATACGCAGTATTTT	CASSHFDQKGTDTQYF
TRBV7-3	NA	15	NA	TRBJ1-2	TGTGCCAGCAGCTTAAATCCGGGAACCAACTATGGCTACACCTTC	CASSLNPGTNYGYTF
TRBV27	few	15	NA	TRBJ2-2	TGTGCCAGCAGTTTATTCCCAGGGGAGAACGGGGAGCTGTTTTTT	CASSLFPGENGELFF
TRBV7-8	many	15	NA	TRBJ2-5	TGTGCCAGCAGCTTGGCAGGACAGATCCAAGAGACCCAGTACTTC	CASSLAGQIQETQYF
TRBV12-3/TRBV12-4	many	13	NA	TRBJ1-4	TGTGCCAGCACCACACCGGCTGGGGGCGTCCTGTTTTTT	CASTTPAGGVLFF
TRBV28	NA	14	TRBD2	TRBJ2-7	TGTGCCAGCAGGGCGACTAGCGGGAGGGTCGAGCAGTACTTC	CASRATSGRVEQYF
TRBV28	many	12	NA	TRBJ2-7	TGTGCCAGCAGTTGGGTGGCCTACGAGCAGTACTTC	CASSWVAYEQYF
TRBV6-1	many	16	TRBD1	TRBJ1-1	TGTGCCAGCAGCTCCGGGACAGGGCTTTGGAACACTGAAGCTTTCTTT	CASSSGTGLWNTEAFF
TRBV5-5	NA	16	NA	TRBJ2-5	TGTGCCAGCAGCTTGGAAATCGGAGGGACCGGGGAGACCCAGTACTTC	CASSLEIGGTGETQYF
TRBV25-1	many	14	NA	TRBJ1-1	TGTGCCAGCAGTGAAAATCCGGCGAACACTGAAGCTTTCTTT	CASSENPANTEAFF
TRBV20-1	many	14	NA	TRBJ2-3	TGCAGTGCTAGAGACTTGTTTCGCGCAGATACGCAGTATTTT	CSARDLFRADTQYF
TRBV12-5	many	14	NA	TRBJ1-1	TGTGCTAGTGCCCTTGGACAGCCTTCTCCTGAAGCTTTCTTT	CASALGQPSPEAFF
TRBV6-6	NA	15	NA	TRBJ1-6	TGTGCCAGCAGTTACCAGGGCAGGGTTACTTCACCCCTCCACTTT	CASSYQGRVTSPLHF
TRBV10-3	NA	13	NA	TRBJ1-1	TGTGCCATCAGTCTGGAGGGGGGCACTGAAGCTTTCTTT	CAISLEGGTEAFF
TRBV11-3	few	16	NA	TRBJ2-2	TGTGCCAGCAGCCCCGAAGGTGCAGGGTCTGCCGGGGAGCTGTTTTTT	CASSPEGAGSAGELFF
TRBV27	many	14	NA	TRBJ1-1	TGTGCCAGCAGTTTCCAGGGTACGAACACTGAAGCTTTCTTT	CASSFQGTNTEAFF
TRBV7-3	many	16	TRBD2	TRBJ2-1	TGTGCCAGCAGCTTAGTTGGCGGGAGTACCTACAATGAGCAGTTCTTC	CASSLVGGSTYNEQFF
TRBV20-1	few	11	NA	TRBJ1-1	TGCAGTTCGACCCCCAACACTGAAGCTTTCTTT	CSSTPNTEAFF
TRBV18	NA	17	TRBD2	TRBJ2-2	TGTGCCAGCTCACTTATTAGCGGGCTCGCGAACACCGGGGAGCTGTTTTTT	CASSLISGLANTGELFF
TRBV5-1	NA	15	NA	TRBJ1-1	TGCGCCAGCAGCTTGGATACAGGGTGGGGCACTGAAGCTTTCTTT	CASSLDTGWGTEAFF
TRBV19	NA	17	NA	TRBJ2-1	TGTGCCAGTAAATCCGGGGCTGGCAGGACCCCGTACAATGAGCAGTTCTTC	CASKSGAGRTPYNEQFF
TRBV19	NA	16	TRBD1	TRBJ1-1	TGTGCCAGTACTCCCATGGGGACAGGGATGAACACTGAAGCTTTCTTT	CASTPMGTGMNTEAFF
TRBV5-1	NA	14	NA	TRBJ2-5	TGCGCCAGCACCCTACAGGCTCGTCAAGAGACCCAGTACTTC	CASTLQARQETQYF
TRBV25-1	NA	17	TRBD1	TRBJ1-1	TGTGCCAGCAGTGAACCTCTCGGGACAGGGGGCTTAGCTGAAGCTTTCTTT	CASSEPLGTGGLAEAFF
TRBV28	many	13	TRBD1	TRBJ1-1	TGTGCCAGTCACAGGGGCGTGAACACTGAAGCTTTCTTT	CASHRGVNTEAFF
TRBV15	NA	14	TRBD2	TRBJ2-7	TGTGCCACCAGCAGAGAAGCGGGAGCCTACGAGCAGTACTTC	CATSREAGAYEQYF
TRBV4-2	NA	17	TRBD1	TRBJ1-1	TGTGCCAGCAGCCAAGATGGGGGACAGGGGATGAACACTGAAGCTTTCTTT	CASSQDGGQGMNTEAFF
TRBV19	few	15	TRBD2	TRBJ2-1	TGTGCCAGTAGTATTGGCGGGAGGGCCTCGAATGAGCAGTTCTTC	CASSIGGRASNEQFF
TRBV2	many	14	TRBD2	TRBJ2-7	TGTGCCAGCAGACCGGGACTAGCTGGATACGAGCAGTACTTC	CASRPGLAGYEQYF
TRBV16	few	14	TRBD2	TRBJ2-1	TGTGCCACCGTGACTAGCGGGACCTACAATGAGCAGTTCTTC	CATVTSGTYNEQFF
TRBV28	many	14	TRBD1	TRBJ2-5	TGTGCCAGCAGGCCAACAGGGGCCAGAGAGACCCAGTACTTC	CASRPTGARETQYF
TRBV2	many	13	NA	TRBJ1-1	TGTGCCAGCGGGGCCGGGGGCGGCGCTGAAGCTTTCTTT	CASGAGGGAEAFF
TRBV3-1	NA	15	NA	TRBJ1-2	TGTGCCAGCAGCCAAGAACGAGGGCTGTTCCTTAGCTACACCTTC	CASSQERGLFLSYTF